This T cell receptor (beta chain) derives from a study of beta chain features in type 1 diabetes. CD45RO/CCR7/CD25/CD127/CD95/CD27 sorting isolated CD4+ naive, central memory, regulatory and stem cell-like memory cells. The investigators reverse transcribed all of the isolated RNA, so they sequenced expressed TCRB transcripts. The average output of naive, central memory and regulatory T cell samples was several million reads. This table comes from immunoSEQ multiplex PCR, and its TCRdb copy is limited to in-frame clones, with some not included. Of about 300,000 clones detected, 8% appear once; the ten largest clones hold 1%. The CDR3 sequence is 14 residues long. Germline-derived CDR1 and CDR2 are LGHNA and YNFKEQ. Trimming shortened V by 0 bases and J by 5 bases, and 10 bases separated the two germline ends.

V and J are TRBV4-2 and TRBJ1-2; D is unclear. This TCR derives from a woman in her late teens or twenties in good health. The sample was central memory CD4+ T cells from blood. CDR3 DNA: TGTGCCAGCAGCCAAGATAGGTTAGATTATGGCTACACCTTC. Its translation: CASSQDRLDYGYTF.